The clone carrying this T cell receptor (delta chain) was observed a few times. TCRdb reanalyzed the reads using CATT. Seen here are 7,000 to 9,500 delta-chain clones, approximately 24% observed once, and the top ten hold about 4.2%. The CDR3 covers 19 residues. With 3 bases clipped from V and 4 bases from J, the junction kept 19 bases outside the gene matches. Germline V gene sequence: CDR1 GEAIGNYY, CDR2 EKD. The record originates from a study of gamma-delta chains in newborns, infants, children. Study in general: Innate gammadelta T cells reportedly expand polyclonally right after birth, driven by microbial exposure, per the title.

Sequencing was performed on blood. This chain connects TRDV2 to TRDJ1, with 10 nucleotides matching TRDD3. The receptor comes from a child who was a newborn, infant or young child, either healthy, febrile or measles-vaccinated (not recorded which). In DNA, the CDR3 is TGTGCCTGTGACCTCCTGGGGGATAGGGGGGGCCTCAAGTACGATAAACTCATCTTT. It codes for CACDLLGDRGGLKYDKLIF.